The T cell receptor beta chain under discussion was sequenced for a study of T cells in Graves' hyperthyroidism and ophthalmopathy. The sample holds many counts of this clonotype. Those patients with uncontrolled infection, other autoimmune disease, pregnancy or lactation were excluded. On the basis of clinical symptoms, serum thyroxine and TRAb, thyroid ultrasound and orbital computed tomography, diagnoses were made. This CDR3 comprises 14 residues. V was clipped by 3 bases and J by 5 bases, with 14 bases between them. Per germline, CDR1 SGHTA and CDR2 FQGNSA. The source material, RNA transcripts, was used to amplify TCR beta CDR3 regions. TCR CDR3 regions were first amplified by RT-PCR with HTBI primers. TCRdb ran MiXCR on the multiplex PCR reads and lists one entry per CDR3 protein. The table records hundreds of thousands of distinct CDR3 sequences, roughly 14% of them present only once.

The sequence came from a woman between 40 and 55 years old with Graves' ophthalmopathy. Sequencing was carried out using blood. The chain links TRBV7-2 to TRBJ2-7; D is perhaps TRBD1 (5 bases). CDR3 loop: CASSFDSPPDEQYF. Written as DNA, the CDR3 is TGTGCCAGCAGCTTCGACAGTCCCCCCGACGAGCAGTACTTC. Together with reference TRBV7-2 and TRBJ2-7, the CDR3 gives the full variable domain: GAGVSQSPSNKVTEKGKDVELRCDPISGHTALYWYRQSLGQGLEFLIYFQGNSAPDKSGLPSDRFSAERTGGSVSTLTIQRTQQEDSAVYLCASSFDSPPDEQYFGPGTRLTVT.